This TCR beta chain comes out of a study of early T cells in non-severe SARS-CoV-2 infection. The wider study: Sequencing input comprised bulk RNA from unsorted whole blood; chain pairing was not available. Overall study results and limits: Comparison of clonotypes with VDJdb favored anti-spike CD8 responses while missing private and CD4 specificities.

This clonotype was found once. The target antigen is unknown. Germline V lookup: CDR1 SGHTA, CDR2 FQGNSA. The CDR3 loop spans 16 amino acids. Trimming cost V 5 bases and J 0 bases, with 15 bases left between them. The TCR library protocol was used to attach unique molecular identifiers. These identifiers were attached to individual cDNA molecules. Using its own MiXCR run on the 5' RACE reads, TCRdb lists one record per CDR3 protein. The profile shows 35,000 to 40,000 distinct CDR3 sequences, more than 5% of them singletons. Sequencing was performed on whole blood. This receptor was obtained from an adult who was a healthcare worker with PCR-confirmed SARS-CoV-2 infection or an uninfected control (not recorded which). The chain couples TRBV7-2 to TRBJ2-3; the D gene is possibly TRBD1 (5 bases). The CDR3 loop is CASSGRGASSTDTQYF. The CDR3 DNA sequence: TGTGCCAGCAGCGGAAGGGGCGCGTCTAGCACAGATACGCAGTATTTT.